The rows below give T cell receptor beta chains drawn from one sample of a study of blood T cell repertoires in COVID-19. Some clones are missing from TCRdb's copy, which holds only in-frame ones; the method was immunoSEQ multiplex PCR. The sample holds roughly 200,000 clones; roughly 86% are singletons and the top ten take 3%. The sample taken for sequencing was peripheral blood. The source is a man aged 60 to 69 with acute or convalescent COVID-19. Each CDR3 is given with its conserved first and last residue. The order of the fields is V gene, D gene, J gene, CDR3 protein, CDR3 DNA. D genes are given only for firm matches.

v_call: TRBV5-1; d_call: TRBD1; j_call: TRBJ2-2; cdr3_aa: CASSTDRTNTGELFF; cdr3_nt: TGCGCCAGCAGCACGGACAGGACGAACACCGGGGAGCTGTTTTTT
v_call: TRBV7-2; d_call: TRBD1; j_call: TRBJ2-7; cdr3_aa: CASSSPRDRGLYEQYF; cdr3_nt: TGTGCCAGCAGCTCCCCGCGGGACAGGGGCCTATACGAGCAGTACTTC
v_call: TRBV6-5; d_call: .; j_call: TRBJ2-7; cdr3_aa: CASRGGAGEQYF; cdr3_nt: TGTGCCAGCAGAGGAGGGGCAGGCGAGCAGTACTTC
v_call: TRBV30; d_call: TRBD1; j_call: TRBJ1-5; cdr3_aa: CAWSEGTAQPQHF; cdr3_nt: TGTGCCTGGAGTGAAGGGACAGCACAGCCCCAGCATTTT
v_call: TRBV5-1; d_call: TRBD2; j_call: TRBJ2-6; cdr3_aa: CASSSGTSGASGANVLTF; cdr3_nt: TGCGCCAGCAGCTCGGGGACTAGCGGGGCCTCTGGGGCCAACGTCCTGACTTTC
v_call: TRBV7-4; d_call: .; j_call: TRBJ1-5; cdr3_aa: CASSPGGGNGPQHF; cdr3_nt: TGTGCCAGCAGCCCGGGGGGGGGCAACGGGCCCCAGCATTTT
v_call: TRBV6-5; d_call: .; j_call: TRBJ1-1; cdr3_aa: CASSYRALRPTEAFF; cdr3_nt: TGTGCCAGCAGTTACCGCGCCCTCAGGCCCACTGAAGCTTTCTTT
v_call: TRBV12-3/TRBV12-4; d_call: .; j_call: TRBJ2-3; cdr3_aa: CASSFGDTQYF; cdr3_nt: TGTGCCAGCAGTTTCGGAGATACGCAGTATTTT
v_call: TRBV18; d_call: TRBD1; j_call: TRBJ2-1; cdr3_aa: CASSPRDRKTYNEQFF; cdr3_nt: TGTGCCAGCTCACCACGGGACAGGAAAACCTACAATGAGCAGTTCTTC
v_call: TRBV5-1; d_call: TRBD2; j_call: TRBJ2-3; cdr3_aa: CASSLLRGDTQYF; cdr3_nt: TGCGCCAGCAGCTTGCTGCGGGGGGATACGCAGTATTTT
v_call: TRBV6-2/TRBV6-3; d_call: TRBD2; j_call: TRBJ2-1; cdr3_aa: CASSYRGGPYNEQFF; cdr3_nt: TGTGCCAGCAGTTATCGCGGGGGGCCTTACAATGAGCAGTTCTTC
v_call: TRBV2; d_call: TRBD1; j_call: TRBJ1-2; cdr3_aa: CASSTRGGDYGYTF; cdr3_nt: TGTGCCAGCAGTACGAGAGGGGGCGACTATGGCTACACCTTC
v_call: TRBV4-1; d_call: .; j_call: TRBJ2-1; cdr3_aa: CASSQFKGTEQFF; cdr3_nt: TGCGCCAGCAGCCAATTTAAGGGGACAGAGCAGTTCTTC
v_call: TRBV28; d_call: .; j_call: TRBJ1-6; cdr3_aa: CASSLLTGPFNSPLHF; cdr3_nt: TGTGCCAGCAGTTTATTGACAGGTCCCTTTAATTCACCCCTCCACTTT
v_call: TRBV6-2/TRBV6-3; d_call: TRBD1; j_call: TRBJ1-2; cdr3_aa: CASSYKRQGSGYTF; cdr3_nt: TGTGCCAGCAGTTACAAAAGACAGGGCAGTGGCTACACCTTC
v_call: TRBV2; d_call: TRBD2; j_call: TRBJ2-3; cdr3_aa: CASSEASGGDDTQYF; cdr3_nt: TGTGCCAGCAGTGAAGCTAGCGGGGGGGACGATACGCAGTATTTT
v_call: TRBV10-3; d_call: TRBD2; j_call: TRBJ2-6; cdr3_aa: CATCGGAGANVLTF; cdr3_nt: TGTGCCACCTGTGGGGGGGCTGGGGCCAACGTCCTGACTTTC
v_call: TRBV2; d_call: TRBD2; j_call: TRBJ2-7; cdr3_aa: CASRKGTSGGTYEQYF; cdr3_nt: TGTGCCAGCAGGAAAGGGACTAGCGGGGGGACCTACGAGCAGTACTTC
v_call: TRBV7-6; d_call: .; j_call: TRBJ2-1; cdr3_aa: CASRQQGTGDEQFF; cdr3_nt: TGTGCCAGCAGACAACAGGGTACCGGCGATGAGCAGTTCTTC
v_call: TRBV25-1; d_call: .; j_call: TRBJ1-6; cdr3_aa: CATPPTWAPSSYNSPLHF; cdr3_nt: TGTGCCACCCCACCAACGTGGGCCCCGAGCTCCTATAATTCACCCCTCCACTTT
v_call: TRBV11-2; d_call: TRBD1; j_call: TRBJ2-1; cdr3_aa: CASSPKRQGFADEQFF; cdr3_nt: TGTGCCAGCAGCCCTAAAAGACAGGGCTTCGCGGATGAGCAGTTCTTC
v_call: TRBV7-9; d_call: TRBD2; j_call: TRBJ2-1; cdr3_aa: CASSTGLAGVSYNEQFF; cdr3_nt: TGTGCCAGCAGCACGGGACTAGCGGGGGTTTCTTACAATGAGCAGTTCTTC
v_call: TRBV5-1; d_call: .; j_call: TRBJ1-6; cdr3_aa: CASSTGLTYNSPLHF; cdr3_nt: TGCGCCAGCAGCACGGGACTGACCTATAATTCACCCCTCCACTTT